These 12 T cell receptor beta chains share one sample of origin, sequenced in a study of blood T cells in healthy people across ages. Together with a sample-barcoded 5' primer, a J-beta primer mix was included in a second PCR lasting about 7 to 12 cycles. From the 5' RACE reads, TCRdb called clonotypes with MiXCR, one entry per CDR3 protein. The table records approximately 1.5 million distinct CDR3 sequences, roughly 43% of them present only once. Specimen: blood. All receptors derive from a woman younger than 30 in good health.

The rearrangement joins TRBV4-1 to TRBJ1-4; D is unresolved. This CDR3 contains 12 residues. CDR1 MGHRA and CDR2 YSYEKL come from the germline V gene. V was cut by 3 bases and J by 8 bases, with 7 bases left in between. CDR3 in amino acids: CASSHPREKLFF. The CDR3, as DNA: TGCGCCAGCAGCCACCCCAGGGAAAAACTGTTTTTT.

The rearrangement joins TRBV19 to TRBJ2-1; 8 positions agree with TRBD2. Losses at the gene ends were 3 bases for V and 4 bases for J; bases not matched to a gene: 2. There are 14 residues in the CDR3. Per germline, CDR1 LNHDA and CDR2 SQIVND (reference sequence). DNA of the CDR3: TGTGCCAGTAGTATTAGCGGGGCTTACAATGAGCAGTTCTTC. This sequence encodes CASSISGAYNEQFF.

The gene calls are TRBV7-3 and TRBJ2-1; 9 bases are a match to TRBD2. The end of the DNA aligns better with TRBJ2-7, so the J call may be wrong. This CDR3 comprises 16 residues. Germline V CDR1 and CDR2: SGHTA, FQGTGA. The CDR3 nucleotides are TGTGCCAGCAGCGCGACTAGCGGTAGCTCCTACAATGAGCAGTACTTC. Amino acid sequence: CASSATSGSSYNEQYF.

V and J are TRBV20-1 and TRBJ2-7; perhaps TRBD2 as D (5 bases). V gave up 3 bases and J gave up 5 bases, with 17 bases separating them. The CDR3 has 14 residues. Germline-derived CDR1 and CDR2 are DFQATT and SNEGSKA (reference sequence). This chain's CDR3 is CSARGLWESNEQYF. The CDR3 nucleotides are TGCAGTGCTAGGGGGTTGTGGGAGTCTAACGAGCAGTACTTC.

This clonotype was seen only a few times. Here the CDR3 reads CSARDLRGHEKLFF. The CDR3 DNA reads as TGCAGTGCTAGAGATTTAAGGGGGCATGAAAAACTGTTTTTT. The chain combines TRBV20-1 with TRBJ1-4; 7 nucleotides line up with TRBD1. The CDR3 is made up of 14 amino acids. Germline CDR1 DFQATT, CDR2 SNEGSKA (reference sequence). Losses at the gene ends were 0 bases for V and 6 bases for J; bases not matched to a gene: 4.

V is TRBV7-9 and J is TRBJ1-2; D is unclear. Trimming removed 6 bases at V and 6 bases at J, with 14 bases between. The CDR3 totals 13 residues. Germline V lookup: CDR1 SEHNR, CDR2 FQNEAQ (reference sequence). CDR3 protein: CASSAGLWHGYTF. The CDR3 DNA follows: TGTGCCAGCAGTGCCGGATTGTGGCATGGCTACACCTTC.

The V and J genes are TRBV18 and TRBJ2-7; TRBD1 might be the D (5 bases). The CDR3 has 16 amino acids. V shed 6 bases and J shed 5 bases, with 23 bases lying between them. Per germline, CDR1 KGHSH and CDR2 LQKENI. The chain's CDR3 is CASSPFGRVVVHEQYF. The CDR3 DNA reads TGTGCCAGCTCGCCTTTTGGCAGGGTGGTAGTCCACGAGCAGTACTTC.

This clonotype was detected only a few times. The J gene is TRBJ2-1, the V gene TRBV7-8, with TRBD2 as a possible D gene (6 bases). CDR3 length: 13 residues. V was cut by 5 bases and J by 6 bases, with 11 bases left in between. CDR1 is SGHVS and CDR2 is FQNEAQ in the germline V gene. The CDR3 DNA sequence: TGTGCCAGCAGCATTGGACTACCCAATGAGCAGTTCTTC. It specifies CASSIGLPNEQFF.

This clonotype was recorded a few times. An end of the junction differs from the germline gene, which may be a read error. The chain uses TRBV7-8 and TRBJ1-1; tentative D call: TRBD1 (6 bases). Germline-derived CDR1 and CDR2 are SGHVS and FQNEAQ. This CDR3 has 9 residues. Here the CDR3 DNA reads TGCTCAGGGGACACTGAAGCTTTCTTT. Translation: CSGDTEAFF. The complete variable domain, with remaining parts taken from reference TRBV7-8 and TRBJ1-1, reads GAGVSQSPRYKVAKRGQDVALRCDPISGHVSLFWYQQALGQGPEFLTYFQNEAQLDKSGLPSDRFFAERPEGSVSTLKIQRTQQEDSAVYLCSGDTEAFFGQGTRLTVV.

The rearrangement uses TRBV6-2 or TRBV6-3 and TRBJ1-2; a weak D match, TRBD1 (5 bases). Germline V gives CDR1 MNHEY, CDR2 SVGEGT. The CDR3 length is 13 residues. V lost 4 bases, J lost 2 bases, and 8 bases lay in between. CDR3 DNA sequence: TGTGCCAGCAGTTGGGACTGGAACTATGGCTACACCTTC. This codes for CASSWDWNYGYTF.

This clonotype was counted only a few times. This chain uses TRBV6-1 with TRBJ2-7; D possibly corresponds to TRBD1 (5 bases). Trimming stripped 4 bases from V and 3 bases from J, with 10 bases between. Per the germline V gene, CDR1 is MNHNS and CDR2 is SASEGT. This CDR3 has 13 amino acids. The chain's CDR3 is CASSVYQGYEQYF. CDR3 DNA: TGTGCCAGCAGTGTTTATCAGGGCTACGAGCAGTACTTC.

CDR3 amino acids: CASRGTGEGYGYTF. CDR3 nucleotides: TGTGCCAGCAGAGGGACAGGGGAGGGCTATGGCTACACCTTC. The rearrangement joins TRBV6-5 to TRBJ1-2, with 10 bases matching TRBD1. Looked up from germline, CDR1 is MNHEY and CDR2 is SVGAGI. The CDR3 totals 14 residues. Trimming took 6 bases from V and 4 from J; bases not matched to a gene: 5.